Listed here are 2 T cell receptor beta chains from one sample, sequenced in a study of T cell repertoires in cytomegalovirus infection. TCRdb used MiXCR to reprocess the reads, holding one entry per CDR3 protein. The sample has around 250,000 distinct CDR3 sequences, about 18% seen once; the top ten hold about 45%. The specimen was CD8+ T cells from PBMCs. The receptor source for this set is a human donor in good health (CMV status not recorded). Some clones in this sample may be carry-over from other donors' samples.

This clonotype was seen a handful of times. The chain is built from TRBV28 and TRBJ1-2; D remains ambiguous. Trimming shortened V by 8 bases and J by 0 bases, and 28 bases separated the two germline ends. The CDR3 consists of 19 residues. The germline V gene has CDR1 MDHEN and CDR2 SYDVKM. This CDR3 reads CASLTRYQERPTPNYGYTF. The DNA for the CDR3 is TGTGCCAGCTTAACACGTTATCAGGAACGACCTACTCCTAACTATGGCTACACCTTC.

The chain has TRBV6-5 and TRBJ1-2; perhaps TRBD1 as D (5 bases). CDR1 MNHEY and CDR2 SVGAGI come from the germline V gene. There are 13 residues in the CDR3. Trimming removed 2 bases from V and 1 base from J, with 5 bases in between. CDR3 sequence reads: CASSYQGNYGYTF. The CDR3 DNA follows: TGTGCCAGCAGTTACCAGGGTAACTATGGCTACACCTTC.